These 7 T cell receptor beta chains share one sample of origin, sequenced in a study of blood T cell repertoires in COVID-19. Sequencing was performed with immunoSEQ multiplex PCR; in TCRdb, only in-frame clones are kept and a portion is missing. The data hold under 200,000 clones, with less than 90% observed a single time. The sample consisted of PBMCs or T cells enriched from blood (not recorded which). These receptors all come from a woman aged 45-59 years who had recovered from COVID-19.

The DNA of the CDR3 is TGTGCCAGCAGTTTACCCGGACAGGGTTTCTATGGCTACACCTTC. It yields the protein CASSLPGQGFYGYTF. This rearrangement joins TRBV28 to TRBJ1-2, with TRBD1 identical over 8 bases. Unmatched junction bases numbered 6, after V lost 2 bases and J lost 4 bases. Germline V gives CDR1 MDHEN, CDR2 SYDVKM. The CDR3 has 15 residues.

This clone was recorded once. In nucleotides, the CDR3 is TGTGCCAGCAGTTCCGGGACAGGGGTTTCACCCCTCCACTTT. Translation: CASSSGTGVSPLHF. The genes are TRBV28 and TRBJ1-6, with 10 positions matching TRBD1. CDR1 is MDHEN, CDR2 SYDVKM, per germline. V was clipped by 4 bases and J by 9 bases; unmatched bases: 3. This CDR3 has 14 residues.

The CDR3 loop is CASRPLTGINYGYTF. CDR3 DNA sequence: TGTGCCAGTAGGCCCCTGACAGGGATTAACTATGGCTACACCTTC. The chain employs TRBV19 and TRBJ1-2; 7 bases agree with TRBD1. The CDR3 has 15 residues. Germline V gene sequence: CDR1 LNHDA, CDR2 SQIVND (reference sequence). Germline trimming cut 6 bases from V and 1 base from J; bases unmatched to any gene: 8.

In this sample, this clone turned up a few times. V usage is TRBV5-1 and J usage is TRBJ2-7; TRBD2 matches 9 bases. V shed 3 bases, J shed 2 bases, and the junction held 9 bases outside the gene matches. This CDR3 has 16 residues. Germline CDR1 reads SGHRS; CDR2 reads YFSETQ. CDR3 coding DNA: TGCGCCAGCAGCTCCCCGGGACTAGCCTCGCCCTACGAGCAGTACTTC. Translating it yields CASSSPGLASPYEQYF.

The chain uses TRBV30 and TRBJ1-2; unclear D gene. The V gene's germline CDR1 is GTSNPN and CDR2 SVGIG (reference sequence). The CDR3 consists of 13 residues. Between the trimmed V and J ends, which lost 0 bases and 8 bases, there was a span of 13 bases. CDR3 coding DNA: TGTGCCTGGAGTGTTAGAGGAACTTTAGGCTACACCTTC. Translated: CAWSVRGTLGYTF. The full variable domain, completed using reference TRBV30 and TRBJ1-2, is SQTIHQWPATLVQPVGSPLSLECTVEGTSNPNLYWYRQAAGRGLQLLFYSVGIGQISSEVPQNLSASRPQDRQFILSSKKLLLSDSGFYLCAWSVRGTLGYTFGSGTRLTVV.

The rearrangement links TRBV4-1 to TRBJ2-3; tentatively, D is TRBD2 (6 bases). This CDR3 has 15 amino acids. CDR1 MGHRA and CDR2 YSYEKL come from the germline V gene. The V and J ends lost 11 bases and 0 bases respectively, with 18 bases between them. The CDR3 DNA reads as TGCGCCGCAACAACTAGGCGGGAAAGCACAGATACGCAGTATTTT. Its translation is CAATTRRESTDTQYF.

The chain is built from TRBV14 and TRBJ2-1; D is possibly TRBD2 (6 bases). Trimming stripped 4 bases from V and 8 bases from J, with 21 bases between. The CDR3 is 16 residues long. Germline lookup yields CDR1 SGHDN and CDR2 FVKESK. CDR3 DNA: TGTGCCAGCAGCCTTAGGGGCGGGACCCGTCGGGATGAGCAGTTCTTC. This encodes CASSLRGGTRRDEQFF.